This T cell receptor beta chain was documented in a study of T-cell reconstitution after alpha-beta-depleted transplantation in children (dated by TCRdb to the mid-2010s). Some background on the complete study: The study quantitatively tracked T-cell immune reconstitution after TCRalphabeta/CD19-depleted allogeneic hematopoietic cell transplantation in children using TCR repertoire profiling.

After removal of 2 bases from V and 8 bases from J, the junction retains 5 bases not matched to a gene. Counted from cysteine to phenylalanine, this CDR3 has 15 amino acids. Of all the DNA, just the CDR3 is kept, 45 bases in frame from base 1. The library was built by means of PCR. The instrument given in TCRdb is Illumina HiSeq 2500. Molecular barcoding was employed in the preparation of TCR libraries, with unique molecular identifiers being used to normalize TCRbeta repertoire quantification. TCRdb cleaned the public reads at Q25 with fastp, built clones with MiXCR and kept in-frame beta chains. CDR3 protein duplicates are merged, each entry listing the most common genes and DNA. The sample has about 590,000 distinct CDR3 sequences on record, 10% to 15% of them singletons. The ten largest clonotypes hold 2.2% of the sample. Study-level results and caveats: The frequencies of hyperexpanded clones fell over the following months, and after one year, T-cell counts and TCRbeta diversity were mostly attributed to newly produced T cells. In some patients, the high TCRbeta diversity seen at day 60 was put down to recipient T cells and intrathymic progenitors that had survived conditioning. The apparently early recovery of alphabetaT-cell counts about two months after transplant reportedly depended on only several hundred rapidly expanded clones that came from non-depleted graft cells.

Of note for this clonotype: What antigen it recognizes has not been identified. There are no base qualities to consult, and no much larger clone falls within one base.

In the paper's terms, the treatment or condition label means: allogeneic hematopoietic cell transplantation with graft depleted of TCRalphabeta T cells and CD19 B cells. The children who served as transplant recipients had been given grafts of TCRalphabeta/CD19-depleted allogeneic hematopoietic cells. This TCR came from a male patient between 5 and 17 years old who had a stem cell transplant for acute myeloid leukemia, so the T cells may come from the graft donor. The rearrangement joined TRBV12-3 or TRBV12-4 to TRBJ2-1; 11 central nucleotides agree with TRBD2. The specimen was PBMCs, mostly from graft donor cells, collected 360 days after TCRalphabeta/CD19-depleted stem cell transplant. In nucleotides, the sequence is TGTGCCAGCAGTTTAATAGCGGGAGGGGTCGATGAGCAGTTCTTC. The translation is CASSLIAGGVDEQFF.